This T cell receptor beta chain stems from a study of response to subunit inactivated influenza vaccine. The study's findings and limits: Authors suggested seasonal influenza vaccinations each recruit few new T cells.

This clonotype appeared many times. Its antigen is currently unknown. MiXCR, applied by TCRdb to the RT-PCR reads, yields one record per CDR3 protein. The sample records 170,000 or so distinct CDR3 sequences, about 11% being singletons. The germline CDR1 and CDR2 sequences are MNHNS and SASEGT. The CDR3 has 14 residues. V was clipped by 3 bases and J by 9 bases, with 15 bases between them. The sample was CD8+ T cells sorted from PBMCs, taken approximately 25 months after vaccination. The clonotype was recovered from a man between 50 and 69 years old who received an inactivated influenza vaccine. The chain uses TRBV6-1 and TRBJ2-1; tentative D call: TRBD2 (7 bases). The CDR3 DNA reads TGTGCCAGCAGTGACTTAGGGGGGGGGAGTGAGCAGTTCTTC. Translation: CASSDLGGGSEQFF.